Given below is one T cell receptor beta chain in context. Profiled with immunoSEQ multiplex PCR; TCRdb holds only in-frame clones, not every one. The top ten clones hold about 1.7% of a sample with 150,000 or so clones, about 95% of them seen once. The germline gives CDR1 SGHAT, CDR2 FQNNGV. The CDR3 length is 18 residues. The trim removed 5 bases at V and 5 bases at J, leaving 13 bases unmatched. These data belong to a study of cytomegalovirus exposure and HLA in healthy donors. The V call is TRBV11-2, the J call TRBJ2-2, with 11 bases aligning to TRBD2. Material for sequencing was PBMCs. The sequence was obtained from a man between 18 and 29 years old in good health and CMV-seropositive. CDR3 DNA: TGTGCCAGCAGCGCCGGGGCACTAGCGGGGGCGGTGACCGGGGAGCTGTTTTTT. Translating gives CASSAGALAGAVTGELFF.